Included here is one T cell receptor beta chain sequence, with context. The CDR3 runs to 12 residues. CDR1 and CDR2 (germline): ENHRY, SYGVKD. Between the trimmed V and J ends, which lost 6 bases and 3 bases, there was a span of 6 bases. Time point specified: baseline pretreatment blood. As for treatment: 15 Gy SBRT to primary tumor, nephrectomy 4 weeks later. The sample comes from a study of radiation and T cells in renal cell carcinoma. Here immunoSEQ multiplex PCR was the method, and the copy in TCRdb shows in-frame clones only, minus some. Seen here are about 140,000 clones, 83% observed once, and the top ten hold 20% to 25%.

The source was blood, collected from a patient whose treatment included radiotherapy and nephrectomy. The rearrangement links TRBV10-3 to TRBJ1-5; D is unclear. The TCR was taken from a woman between 50 and 59 years old with renal cell carcinoma. CDR3 sequence reads: CAIRGYNQPQHF. CDR3 coding DNA: TGTGCCATCAGGGGGTACAATCAGCCCCAGCATTTT.